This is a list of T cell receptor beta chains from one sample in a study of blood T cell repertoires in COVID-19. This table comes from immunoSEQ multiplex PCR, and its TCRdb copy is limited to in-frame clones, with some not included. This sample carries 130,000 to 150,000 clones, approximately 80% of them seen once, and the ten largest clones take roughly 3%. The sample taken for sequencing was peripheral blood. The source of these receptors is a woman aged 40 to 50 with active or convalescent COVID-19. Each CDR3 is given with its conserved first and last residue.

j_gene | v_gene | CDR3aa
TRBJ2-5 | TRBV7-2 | CASSFGAGETQYF
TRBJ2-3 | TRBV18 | CASSLWTDTDTQYF
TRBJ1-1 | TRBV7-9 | CASSPTPGGAFF
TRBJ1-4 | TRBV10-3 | CAMQGNPNEKLFF
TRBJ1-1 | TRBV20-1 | CSASPPRRAEAFF
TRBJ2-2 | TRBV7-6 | CASKIQGANTGELFF
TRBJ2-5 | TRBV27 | CASSLFAGVAETQYF
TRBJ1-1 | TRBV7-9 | CASSSHQGFNTEAFF
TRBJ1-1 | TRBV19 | CASSVTGTGTEAFF
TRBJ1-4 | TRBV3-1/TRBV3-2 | CASSPDRAGGEKLFF
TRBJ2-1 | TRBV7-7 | CASSLNQQGAREQFF
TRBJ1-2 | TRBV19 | CASSMAPLGYGYTF
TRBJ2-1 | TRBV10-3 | CATGHLYNEQFF
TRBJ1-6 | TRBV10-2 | CASRVRESIYNSPLHF
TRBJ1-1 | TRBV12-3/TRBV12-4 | CASSLIRAQGAFF
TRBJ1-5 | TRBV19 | CASSNGQGGLSNQPQHF
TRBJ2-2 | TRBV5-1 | CASSLIAANTGELFF
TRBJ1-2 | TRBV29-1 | CRAGQGGENGYTF
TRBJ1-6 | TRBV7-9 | CASSLGAGFYNSPLHF
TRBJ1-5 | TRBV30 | CAWSVRTGGSNQPQHF
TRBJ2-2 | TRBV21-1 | CASSKGGRGNTGELFF
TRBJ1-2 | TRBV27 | CASSLDRGLSRGYTF
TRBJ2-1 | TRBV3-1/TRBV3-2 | CASSQVSRTGQFF
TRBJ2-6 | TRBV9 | CASSGTLSGANVLTF
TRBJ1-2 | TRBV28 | CASRTPLGSGYTF
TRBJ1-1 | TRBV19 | CASSIRLSNTEAFF
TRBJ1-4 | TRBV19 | CASGARARVNEKLFF
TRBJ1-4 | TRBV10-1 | CASRKHLLSDRDGVATNEKLFF
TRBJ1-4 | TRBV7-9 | CASSLKREGKLFF
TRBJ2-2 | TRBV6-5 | CASSWALNSGELFF
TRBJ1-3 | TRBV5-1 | CASSLSGSGNTIYF
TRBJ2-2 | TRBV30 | CAWRSGQGASTGELFF
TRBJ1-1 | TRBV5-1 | CASSWGVTGNTEAFF
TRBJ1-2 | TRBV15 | CATSRDGTGHFGYGYTF
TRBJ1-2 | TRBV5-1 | CASSFGGKLDYGYTF
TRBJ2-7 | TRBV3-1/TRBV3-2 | CASSPTGRGSYEQYF
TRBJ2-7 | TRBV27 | CASRRRGQFYEQYF